The text below deals with one T cell receptor beta chain. What it recognizes is unknown. This record comes from a study of CXCR3-negative and CXCR3-positive naive CD8 T cells. Findings of the study overall: TRB CDR3s of CXCR3-positive naive cells were more hydrophobic than those of CXCR3-negative naive cells. High diversity, comparable across both naive subsets, contrasted with much lower diversity in memory CD8+ cells. Memory cells showed distinct TRBV-TRBJ patterns, while the two naive subsets matched.

Germline values: CDR1 SQVTM, CDR2 ANQGSEA. This CDR3 has 15 residues. Naive CD8+ T cells were CD45RO-CCR7+CD27+CD95-. Preparation of TRB cDNA libraries relied on 5' RACE carrying UMI labels. After re-calling the 5' RACE reads, TCRdb lists one entry per CDR3 protein, DNA absent. This table holds roughly 110,000 distinct CDR3 sequences. What was sequenced was naive CXCR3+ CD8+ T cells from blood. Subset denoted: CD45RO-CCR7+CD27+CD95- naive CD8+ T cells expressing CXCR3 (TNR3+). The chain uses TRBV29-1 and TRBJ2-7; TCRdb's assignment of TRBD2 cannot be checked, as there is no DNA. The receptor comes from a human donor in good health. Some clones in this sample may be carry-over from other donors' samples. This CDR3 is CSVGTTSGGDYEQYF.